This paragraph covers one T cell receptor (beta chain) sequence. The data stem from a study of control samples from healthy donors and cancer patients. The V end was cut by 0 bases, the J end by 3 bases, with 8 bases between. CDR3 length: 15 residues. CDR1 and CDR2 (germline): KGHDR, SFDVKD. Generated by immunoSEQ multiplex PCR, the TCRdb table keeps only in-frame clones and is missing some. This table has around 50,000 clones, 89% appearing once. The TCR sequence derives from a man in his forties or fifties with colorectal cancer. The sample was PBMCs. The chain has TRBV24-1 and TRBJ2-1, with a tentative D call TRBD1 (5 bases). The CDR3, as DNA: TGTGCCACCAGTGATTTGAGGCAGGGCTACAATGAGCAGTTCTTC. Translated, it gives CATSDLRQGYNEQFF.